This TCR beta chain appears in the sequencing data of a study of metastatic and nonmetastatic thyroid tumors. Trimming removed 3 bases at V and 7 bases at J, with 12 bases between. The CDR3 is 13 residues long. CDR1 and CDR2 (germline): LGHDT, YNNKEL (reference sequence). MiXCR reprocessed the PCR reads for TCRdb. The data hold about 16,000 clones, with 34% observed a single time. Patients had received no treatment of any kind before thyroid surgery. This clone counts as medium-sized. The clonotype originates from a female donor with papillary thyroid cancer or a benign thyroid nodule (not recorded which). Some clones in this sample may be carry-over from other donors' samples. Material for sequencing was tumor tissue. The chain couples TRBV3-1 to TRBJ1-2; D is perhaps TRBD1 (5 bases). CDR3 protein: CASSHIGARGYTF. CDR3 coding DNA: TGTGCCAGCAGCCACATAGGGGCGCGTGGCTACACCTTC.